This T cell receptor (beta chain) derives from a study of chemoradiotherapy in HPV16-positive cancers. Measured with immunoSEQ multiplex PCR; TCRdb has only the in-frame clones, and not every one. Seen here are approximately 1,000 clones, roughly 90% observed once, and the top ten hold 3.5% to 4.5%. The V and J ends lost 6 bases and 7 bases respectively, with 15 bases between them. CDR1 and CDR2 from the germline V gene are MNHNY and SVGAGI (reference sequence). The CDR3 is 13 amino acids. The chain combines TRBV6-6 with TRBJ1-1, with D perhaps matching TRBD1 (5 bases). This receptor was obtained from a human donor with HPV-associated anogenital cancer. The sample in question was tumor tissue, obtained from a patient who underwent chemoradiotherapy. CDR3 DNA: TGTGCCAGCAGAGAGCCTCAGGGTCTTGAAGCTTTCTTT. It yields the protein CASREPQGLEAFF.